The present T cell receptor beta chain was sequenced within a study of blood T cell repertoires in COVID-19. In the study overall: COVID-19 samples, acute and convalescent, were from the United States, Italy and Spain.

The CDR3 is 15 amino acids. Trimming cost V 1 base and J 2 bases, with 11 bases left between them. Germline CDR1 is SGHTA and CDR2 is FQGNSA. Generated by immunoSEQ multiplex PCR, the TCRdb table keeps only in-frame clones and is missing some. This table holds about 41,000 clones, about 90% found once. Sequencing was performed on peripheral blood. This chain connects TRBV7-2 to TRBJ2-5; D might be TRBD1 (5 bases). The receptor was derived from a man aged 55 to 69 with acute or convalescent COVID-19. Written as DNA, the CDR3 is TGTGCCAGCAGCTTAGATCCAGGGTCTCAAGAGACCCAGTACTTC. This gives the protein CASSLDPGSQETQYF.